Listed below are T cell receptor beta chains from one sample, sequenced in a study of shared clonotypes between healthy human individuals. Sequencing was performed with immunoSEQ multiplex PCR; in TCRdb, only in-frame clones are kept and a portion is missing. This sample has about 2 million clones, with 85% to 95% found just once. What was sequenced was naive CD4+ T cells sorted from blood. The source of these receptors is a man younger than 35 in good health. Both conserved end residues are part of each CDR3. A D gene is named only where the DNA matches it firmly. Some rows mark clone size as missing; the rest say once, few, many or name a class of expanded clone.

v_call	clone_size	d_call	j_call	cdr3_aa	cdr3_nt
TRBV19	NA	NA	TRBJ1-3	CASSMAEGNTIYF	TGTGCCAGTAGTATGGCCGAGGGAAACACCATATATTTT
TRBV11-2	NA	TRBD2	TRBJ2-3	CASSYGLAGGPGMDTQYF	TGTGCCAGCAGCTACGGACTAGCGGGGGGGCCGGGGATGGATACGCAGTATTTT
TRBV28	NA	NA	TRBJ1-5	CASSLGRGWNQPQHF	TGTGCCAGCAGCCTGGGCAGGGGCTGGAATCAGCCCCAGCATTTT
TRBV19	NA	NA	TRBJ1-1	CASKRGPLNTEAFF	TGTGCCAGTAAACGGGGCCCGTTGAACACTGAAGCTTTCTTT
TRBV7-2	NA	NA	TRBJ2-4	CASSFPMPQWAKNIQYF	TGTGCCAGCAGTTTCCCCATGCCCCAATGGGCCAAAAACATTCAGTACTTC
TRBV5-1	NA	NA	TRBJ1-3	CASSSSSGTSLGNTIYF	TGCGCCAGCAGCTCGTCCTCCGGGACGTCCCTTGGAAACACCATATATTTT
TRBV6-1	NA	NA	TRBJ2-7	CASSEGAYPSSYEQYF	TGTGCCAGCAGTGAAGGGGCGTACCCGAGCTCCTACGAGCAGTACTTC
TRBV10-3	NA	TRBD1	TRBJ1-2	CAISEAGQEVPAYGYTF	TGTGCCATCAGTGAGGCGGGACAGGAAGTCCCCGCCTATGGCTACACCTTC
TRBV19	few	NA	TRBJ1-3	CASSLSGNTIYF	TGTGCCAGTAGTTTGTCTGGAAACACCATATATTTT
TRBV5-1	NA	TRBD1	TRBJ1-6	CASSTGTVNSPLHF	TGCGCCAGCAGCACCGGGACAGTGAATTCACCCCTCCACTTT
TRBV21-1	NA	NA	TRBJ2-7	CASSKLLKPGLAGGCSYEQYF	TGTGCCAGCAGCAAACTACTAAAACCGGGACTAGCGGGGGGCTGCTCCTACGAGCAGTACTTC
TRBV7-7	NA	TRBD2	TRBJ2-3	CASSLGSGSADTQYF	TGTGCTAGCAGCTTAGGTAGCGGGAGTGCAGATACGCAGTATTTT